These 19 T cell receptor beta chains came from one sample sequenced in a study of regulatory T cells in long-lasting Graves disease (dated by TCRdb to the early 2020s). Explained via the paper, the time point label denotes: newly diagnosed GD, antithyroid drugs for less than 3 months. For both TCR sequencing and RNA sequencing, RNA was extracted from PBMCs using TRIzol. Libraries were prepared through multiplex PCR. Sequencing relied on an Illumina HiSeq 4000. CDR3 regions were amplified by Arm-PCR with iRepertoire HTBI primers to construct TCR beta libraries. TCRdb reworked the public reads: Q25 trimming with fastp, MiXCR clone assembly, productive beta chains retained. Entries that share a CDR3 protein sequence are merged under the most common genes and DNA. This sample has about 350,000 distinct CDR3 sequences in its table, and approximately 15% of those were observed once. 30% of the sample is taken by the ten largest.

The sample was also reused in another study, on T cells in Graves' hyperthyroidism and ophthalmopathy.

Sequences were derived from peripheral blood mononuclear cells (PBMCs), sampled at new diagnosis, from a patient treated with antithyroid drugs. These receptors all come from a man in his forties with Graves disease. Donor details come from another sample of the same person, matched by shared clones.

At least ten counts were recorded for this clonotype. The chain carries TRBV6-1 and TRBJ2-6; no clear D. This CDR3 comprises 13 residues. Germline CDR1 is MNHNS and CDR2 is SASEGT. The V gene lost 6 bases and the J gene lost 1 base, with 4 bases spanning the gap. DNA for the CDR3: TGTGCCAGCAGCACATCTGGGGCCAACGTCCTGACTTTC. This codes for CASSTSGANVLTF.

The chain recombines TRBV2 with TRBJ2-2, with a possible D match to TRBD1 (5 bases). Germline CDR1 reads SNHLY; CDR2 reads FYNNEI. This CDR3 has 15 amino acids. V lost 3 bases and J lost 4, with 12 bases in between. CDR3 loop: CASSERQLGTGELFF. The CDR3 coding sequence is TGTGCCAGCAGTGAGCGACAGTTAGGCACCGGGGAGCTGTTTTTT.

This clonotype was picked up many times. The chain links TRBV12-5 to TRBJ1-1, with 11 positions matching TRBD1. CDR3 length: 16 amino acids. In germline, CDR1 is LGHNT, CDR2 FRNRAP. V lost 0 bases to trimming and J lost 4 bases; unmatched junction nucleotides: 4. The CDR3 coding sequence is TGTGCTAGTGGTTTGGTACTGGGGACAGGGGGCACTGAAGCTTTCTTT. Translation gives CASGLVLGTGGTEAFF.

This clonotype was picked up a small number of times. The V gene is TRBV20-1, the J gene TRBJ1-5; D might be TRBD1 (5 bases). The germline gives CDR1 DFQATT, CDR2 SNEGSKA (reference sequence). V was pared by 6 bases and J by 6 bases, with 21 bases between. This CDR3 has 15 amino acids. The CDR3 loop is CSASGGIGNSQPQHF. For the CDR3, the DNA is TGCAGTGCCAGCGGGGGGATCGGGAACAGTCAGCCCCAGCATTTT.

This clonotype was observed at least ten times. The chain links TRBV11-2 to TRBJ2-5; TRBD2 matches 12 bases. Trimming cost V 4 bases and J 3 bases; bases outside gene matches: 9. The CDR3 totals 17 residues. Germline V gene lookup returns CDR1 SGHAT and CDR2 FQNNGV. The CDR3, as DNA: TGTGCCAGCAGCTCTGGTCGACTAGCGGGGGAAAAAGAGACCCAGTACTTC. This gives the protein CASSSGRLAGEKETQYF.

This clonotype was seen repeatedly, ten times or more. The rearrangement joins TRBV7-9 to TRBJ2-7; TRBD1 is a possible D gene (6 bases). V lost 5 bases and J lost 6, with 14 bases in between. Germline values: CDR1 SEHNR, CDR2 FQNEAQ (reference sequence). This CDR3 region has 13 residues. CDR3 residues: CASSPRTGIEQYF. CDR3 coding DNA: TGTGCCAGCAGCCCTCGAACAGGGATCGAGCAGTACTTC.

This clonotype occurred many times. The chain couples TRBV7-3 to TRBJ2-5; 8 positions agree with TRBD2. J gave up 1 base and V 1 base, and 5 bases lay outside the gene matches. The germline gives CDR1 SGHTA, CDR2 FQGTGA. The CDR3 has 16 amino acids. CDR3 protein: CASSLISAGGQETQYF. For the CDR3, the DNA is TGTGCCAGCAGCTTAATATCGGCGGGGGGCCAAGAGACCCAGTACTTC.

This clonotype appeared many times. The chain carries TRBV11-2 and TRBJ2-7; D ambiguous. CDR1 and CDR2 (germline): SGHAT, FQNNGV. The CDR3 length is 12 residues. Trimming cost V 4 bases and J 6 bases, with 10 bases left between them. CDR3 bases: TGTGCCAGCAGCTCCCGGGCCTTCGAGCAGTACTTC. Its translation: CASSSRAFEQYF. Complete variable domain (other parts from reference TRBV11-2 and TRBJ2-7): EAGVAQSPRYKIIEKRQSVAFWCNPISGHATLYWYQQILGQGPKLLIQFQNNGVVDDSQLPKDRFSAERLKGVDSTLKIQPAKLEDSAVYLCASSSRAFEQYFGPGTRLTVT.

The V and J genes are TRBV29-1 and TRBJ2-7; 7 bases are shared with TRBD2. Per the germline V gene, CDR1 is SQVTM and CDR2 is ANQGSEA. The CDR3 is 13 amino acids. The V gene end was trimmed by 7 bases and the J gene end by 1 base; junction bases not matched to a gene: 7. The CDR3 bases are TGCAGCGCCGTCCTCGGGGGGTCCTACGAGCAGTACTTC. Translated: CSAVLGGSYEQYF.

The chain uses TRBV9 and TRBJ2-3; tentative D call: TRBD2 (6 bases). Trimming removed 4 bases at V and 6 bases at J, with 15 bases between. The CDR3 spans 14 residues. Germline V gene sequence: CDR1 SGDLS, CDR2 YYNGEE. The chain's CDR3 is CASSPEAGMDTQYF. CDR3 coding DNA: TGTGCCAGCAGCCCAGAGGCGGGGATGGATACGCAGTATTTT.

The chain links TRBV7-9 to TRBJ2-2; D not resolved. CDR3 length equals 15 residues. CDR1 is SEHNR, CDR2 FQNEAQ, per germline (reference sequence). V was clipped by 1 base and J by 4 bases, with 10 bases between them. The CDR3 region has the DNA TGTGCCAGCAGCTTAGGGCACGTGGGCACCGGGGAGCTGTTTTTT. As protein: CASSLGHVGTGELFF.

The CDR3 DNA sequence: TGTGCCAGCTCCTCGGAGGATAGCAATCAGCCCCAGCATTTT. Amino acids: CASSSEDSNQPQHF. The J gene is TRBJ1-5, the V gene TRBV18; D is uncertain. The CDR3 length is 14 residues. Trimming stripped 6 bases from V and 0 bases from J, with 9 bases between. Germline V gene sequence: CDR1 KGHSH, CDR2 LQKENI. The full variable domain, its missing parts supplied by reference TRBV18 and TRBJ1-5, is NAGVMQNPRHLVRRRGQEARLRCSPMKGHSHVYWYRQLPEEGLKFMVYLQKENIIDESGMPKERFSAEFPKEGPSILRIQQVVRGDSAAYFCASSSEDSNQPQHFGDGTRLSIL.

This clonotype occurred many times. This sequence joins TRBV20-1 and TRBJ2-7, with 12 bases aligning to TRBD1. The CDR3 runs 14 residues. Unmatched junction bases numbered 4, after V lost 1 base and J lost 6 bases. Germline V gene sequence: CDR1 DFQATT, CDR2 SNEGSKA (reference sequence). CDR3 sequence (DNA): TGCAGTGCTAGAGGGGGGACAGGGGGCGGCGAGCAGTACTTC. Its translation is CSARGGTGGGEQYF.

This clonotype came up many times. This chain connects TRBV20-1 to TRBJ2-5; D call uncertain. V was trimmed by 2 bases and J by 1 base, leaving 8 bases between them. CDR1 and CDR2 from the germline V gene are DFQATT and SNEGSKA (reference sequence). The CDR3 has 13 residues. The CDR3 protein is CSARSLPQETQYF. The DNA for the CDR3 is TGCAGTGCTAGATCACTTCCCCAAGAGACCCAGTACTTC.

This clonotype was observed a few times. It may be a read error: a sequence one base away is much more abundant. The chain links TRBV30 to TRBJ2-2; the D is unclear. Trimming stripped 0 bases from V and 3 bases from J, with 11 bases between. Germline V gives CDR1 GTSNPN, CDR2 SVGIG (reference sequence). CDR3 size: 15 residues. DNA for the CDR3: TGTGCCTGGAGTGTACGCGGTGACGACACCGGGGAGCTGTTTTTT. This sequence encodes CAWSVRGDDTGELFF.

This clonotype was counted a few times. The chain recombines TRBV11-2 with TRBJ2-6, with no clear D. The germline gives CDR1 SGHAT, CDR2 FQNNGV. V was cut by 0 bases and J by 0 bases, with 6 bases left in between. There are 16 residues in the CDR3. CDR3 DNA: TGTGCCAGCAGCTTAGATTTAGGCTCTGGGGCCAACGTCCTGACTTTC. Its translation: CASSLDLGSGANVLTF.

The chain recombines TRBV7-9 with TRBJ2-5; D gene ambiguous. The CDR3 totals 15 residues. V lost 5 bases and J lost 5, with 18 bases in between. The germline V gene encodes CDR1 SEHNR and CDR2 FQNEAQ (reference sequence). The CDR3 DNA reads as TGTGCCAGCAGCGGCACTGGGTTCTCGACGGAGACCCAGTACTTC. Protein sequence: CASSGTGFSTETQYF. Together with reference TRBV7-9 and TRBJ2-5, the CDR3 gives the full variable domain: DTGVSQNPRHKITKRGQNVTFRCDPISEHNRLYWYRQTLGQGPEFLTYFQNEAQLEKSRLLSDRFSAERPKGSFSTLEIQRTEQGDSAMYLCASSGTGFSTETQYFGPGTRLLVL.

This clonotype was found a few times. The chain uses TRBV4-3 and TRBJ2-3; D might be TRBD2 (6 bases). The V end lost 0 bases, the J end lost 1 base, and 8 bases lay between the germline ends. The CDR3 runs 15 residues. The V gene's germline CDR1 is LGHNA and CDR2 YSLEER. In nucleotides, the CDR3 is TGCGCCAGCAGCCAAGACGGGGGTGGCACAGATACGCAGTATTTT. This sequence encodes CASSQDGGGTDTQYF.

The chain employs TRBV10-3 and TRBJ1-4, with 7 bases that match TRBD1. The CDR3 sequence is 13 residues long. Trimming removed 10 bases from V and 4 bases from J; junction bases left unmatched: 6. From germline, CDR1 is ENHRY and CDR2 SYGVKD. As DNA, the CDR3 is TGTGCCACCGCACAGGGGAATAATGAAAAACTGTTTTTT. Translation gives CATAQGNNEKLFF.